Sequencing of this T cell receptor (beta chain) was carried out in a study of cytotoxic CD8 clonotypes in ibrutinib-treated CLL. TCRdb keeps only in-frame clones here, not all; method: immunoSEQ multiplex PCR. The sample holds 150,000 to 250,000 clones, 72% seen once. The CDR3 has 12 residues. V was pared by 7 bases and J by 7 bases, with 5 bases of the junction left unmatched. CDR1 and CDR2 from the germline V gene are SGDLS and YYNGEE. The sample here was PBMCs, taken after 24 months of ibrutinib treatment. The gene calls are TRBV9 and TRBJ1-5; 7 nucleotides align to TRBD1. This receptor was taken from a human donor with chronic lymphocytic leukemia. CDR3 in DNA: TGTGCCAGCGGAGACAGGGTGCAGCCCCAGCATTTT. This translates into CASGDRVQPQHF.